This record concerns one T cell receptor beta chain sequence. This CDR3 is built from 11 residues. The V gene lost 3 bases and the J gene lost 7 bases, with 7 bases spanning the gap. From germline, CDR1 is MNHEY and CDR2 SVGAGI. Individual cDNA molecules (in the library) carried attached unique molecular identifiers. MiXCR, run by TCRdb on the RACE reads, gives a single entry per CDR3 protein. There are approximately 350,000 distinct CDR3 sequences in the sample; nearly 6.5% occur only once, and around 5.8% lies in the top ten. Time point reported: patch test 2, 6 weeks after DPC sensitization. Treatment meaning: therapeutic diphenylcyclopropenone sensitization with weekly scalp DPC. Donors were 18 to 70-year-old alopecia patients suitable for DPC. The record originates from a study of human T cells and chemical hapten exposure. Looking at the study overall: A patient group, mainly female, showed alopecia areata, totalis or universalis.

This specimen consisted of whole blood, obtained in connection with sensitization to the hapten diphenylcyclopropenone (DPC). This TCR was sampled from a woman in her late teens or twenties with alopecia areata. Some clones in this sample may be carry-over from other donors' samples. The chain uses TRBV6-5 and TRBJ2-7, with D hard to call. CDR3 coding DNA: TGTGCCAGCAGTTATAATTGGGAGCAGTACTTC. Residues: CASSYNWEQYF.